The source of this TCR beta chain is a study of identical twins. This clonotype appeared a few times. TCRdb called the 5' RACE reads again in MiXCR, with one record for every CDR3 protein. The repertoire holds fewer than 900,000 distinct CDR3 sequences, with roughly 18% as singletons. Per germline, CDR1 SGHTA and CDR2 FQGNSA. The CDR3 totals 15 residues. V lost 5 bases and J lost 4; bases outside the gene matches: 5. The same sample was also used in a study of T cells expressing NK-cell markers.

This chain uses TRBV7-2 with TRBJ2-3; 11 bases line up with TRBD2. Sequencing was performed on PBMCs. This TCR derives from a young woman in good health. The CDR3 region has the DNA TGTGCCAGCAGCCACGGGACTAGCGGTGCAGATACGCAGTATTTT. The encoded protein is CASSHGTSGADTQYF.